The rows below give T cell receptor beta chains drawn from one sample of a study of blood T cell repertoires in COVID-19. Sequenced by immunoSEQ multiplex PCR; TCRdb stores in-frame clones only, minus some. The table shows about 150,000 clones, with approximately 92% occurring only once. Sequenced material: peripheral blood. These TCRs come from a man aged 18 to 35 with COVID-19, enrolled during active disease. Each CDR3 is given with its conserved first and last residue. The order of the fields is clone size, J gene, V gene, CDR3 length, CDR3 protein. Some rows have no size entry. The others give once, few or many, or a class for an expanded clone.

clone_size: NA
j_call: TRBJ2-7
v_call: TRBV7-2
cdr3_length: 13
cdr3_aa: CASSLAGLYEQYF

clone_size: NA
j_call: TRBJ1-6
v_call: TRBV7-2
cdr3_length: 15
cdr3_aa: CASMAGQTLVSPLHF

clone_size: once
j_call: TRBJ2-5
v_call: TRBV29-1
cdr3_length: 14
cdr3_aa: CSALGPGLGETQYF

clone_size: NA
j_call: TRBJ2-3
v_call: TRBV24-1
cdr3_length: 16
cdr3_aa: CATSERDRGGGDTQYF

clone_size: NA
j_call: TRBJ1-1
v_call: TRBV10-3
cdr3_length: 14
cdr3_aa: CAISESPVNTEAFF

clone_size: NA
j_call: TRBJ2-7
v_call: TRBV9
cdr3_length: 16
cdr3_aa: CASSGKQREPIYEQYF

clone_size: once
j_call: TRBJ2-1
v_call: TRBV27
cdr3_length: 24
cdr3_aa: CASSSRLRGLTGDLPSSSYNEQFF

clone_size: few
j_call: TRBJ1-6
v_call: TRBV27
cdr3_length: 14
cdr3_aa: CASSYRGGNSPLHF

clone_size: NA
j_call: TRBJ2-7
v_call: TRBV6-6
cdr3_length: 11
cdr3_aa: CASSLYHEQYF

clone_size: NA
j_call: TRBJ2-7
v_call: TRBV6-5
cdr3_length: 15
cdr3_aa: CASTGLAGGAYEQYF

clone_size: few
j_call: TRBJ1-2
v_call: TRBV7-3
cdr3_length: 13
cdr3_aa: CARDPGTNYGYTF

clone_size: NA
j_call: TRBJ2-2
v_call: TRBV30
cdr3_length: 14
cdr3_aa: CAWGQTRNTGELFF

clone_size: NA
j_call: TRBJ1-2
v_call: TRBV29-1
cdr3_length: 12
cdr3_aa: CSVIRQDYGYTF

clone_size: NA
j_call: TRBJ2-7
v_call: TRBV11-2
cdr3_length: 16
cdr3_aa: CASSSKAGAGIVEQYF